The sequence of this T cell receptor (beta chain) was determined in a study of blood T cells in healthy people across ages. This clonotype has only a few counts. Sample-barcoded 5' priming and a J-beta primer mix drove a second PCR of about 6 to 11 cycles. One entry per CDR3 protein, called by TCRdb with MiXCR from the 5' RACE reads. This sample carries about 730,000 distinct CDR3 sequences, 35% to 45% of them seen once, and the ten largest clones take 20% to 25%. The source is a woman in her sixties or seventies in good health. What was sequenced was blood.

CDR3: CASRPDLRAQYF. The CDR3 DNA reads TGTGCCAGCAGACCCGACTTAAGGGCGCAGTATTTT. The chain employs TRBV2 and TRBJ2-3; D remains ambiguous. Trimming cost V 6 bases and J 10 bases, with 14 bases left between them. The CDR3 sequence is 12 residues long. CDR1 and CDR2 (germline): SNHLY, FYNNEI. Full variable domain (rest looked up from reference TRBV2 and TRBJ2-3): EPEVTQTPSHQVTQMGQEVILRCVPISNHLYFYWYRQILGQKVEFLVSFYNNEISEKSEIFDDQFSVERPDGSNFTLKIRSTKLEDSAMYFCASRPDLRAQYFGPGTRLTVL.